This TCR beta chain was identified during a study of cytomegalovirus exposure and HLA in healthy donors. General study findings and limits: For most TCR beta V segments, an earlier analysis put the productive rate at about 87% or about 30% of the time. Investigators reported over 150 TCR beta chains as tied to cytomegalovirus. The authors later linked a missense DCLRE1C variant to TCR beta V- and J-gene trimming. Donor immune exposure was known only as CMV serostatus.

The germline V gene has CDR1 SGHNT and CDR2 YYREEE (reference sequence). The CDR3 length is 18 residues. Trimming stripped 4 bases from V and 5 bases from J, with 24 bases between. A word on this clone: Its antigen is currently unknown.

PCR amplification relied on 60 Vbeta primers (plus 13 Jbeta primers). Method: immunoSEQ multiplex PCR; TCRdb's copy keeps in-frame clones and lacks some. The table has some 110,000 clones, 79% seen once. V usage is TRBV5-4 and J usage is TRBJ1-4; tentatively, D is TRBD1 (6 bases). This clonotype originated in a young woman in good health and CMV-seropositive. What was sequenced was PBMCs. CDR3 region: CASSPGTPNGQMNEKLFF. CDR3 nucleotides: TGTGCCAGCAGCCCTGGTACCCCGAACGGACAGATGAATGAAAAACTGTTTTTT.